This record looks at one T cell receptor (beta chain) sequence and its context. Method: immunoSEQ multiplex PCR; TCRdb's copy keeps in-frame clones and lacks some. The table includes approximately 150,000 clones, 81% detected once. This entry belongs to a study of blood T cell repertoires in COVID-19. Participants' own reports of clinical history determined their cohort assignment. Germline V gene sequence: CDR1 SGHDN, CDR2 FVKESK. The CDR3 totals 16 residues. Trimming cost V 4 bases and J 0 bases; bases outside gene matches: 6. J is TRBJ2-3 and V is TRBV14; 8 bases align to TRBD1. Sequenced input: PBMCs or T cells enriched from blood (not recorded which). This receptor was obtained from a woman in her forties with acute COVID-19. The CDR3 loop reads CASSRWTGTSTDTQYF. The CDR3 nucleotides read TGTGCCAGCAGCCGATGGACAGGGACTAGCACAGATACGCAGTATTTT.